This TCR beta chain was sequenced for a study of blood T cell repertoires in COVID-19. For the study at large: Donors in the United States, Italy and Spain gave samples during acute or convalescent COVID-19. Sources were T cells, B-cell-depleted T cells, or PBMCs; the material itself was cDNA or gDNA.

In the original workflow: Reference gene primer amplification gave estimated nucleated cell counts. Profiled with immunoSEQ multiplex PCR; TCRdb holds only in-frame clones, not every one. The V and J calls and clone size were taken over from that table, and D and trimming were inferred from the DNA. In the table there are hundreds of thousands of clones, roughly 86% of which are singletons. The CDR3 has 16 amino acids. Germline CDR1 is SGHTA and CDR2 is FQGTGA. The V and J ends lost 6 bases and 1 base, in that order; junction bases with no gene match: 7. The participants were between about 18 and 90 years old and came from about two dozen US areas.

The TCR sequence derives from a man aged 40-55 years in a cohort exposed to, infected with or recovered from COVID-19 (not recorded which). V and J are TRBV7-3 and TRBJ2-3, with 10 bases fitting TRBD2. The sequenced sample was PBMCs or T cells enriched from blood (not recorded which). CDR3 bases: TGTGCCAGCAGTAACGTAGCGGGAGGCCGCACAGATACGCAGTATTTT. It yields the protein CASSNVAGGRTDTQYF.